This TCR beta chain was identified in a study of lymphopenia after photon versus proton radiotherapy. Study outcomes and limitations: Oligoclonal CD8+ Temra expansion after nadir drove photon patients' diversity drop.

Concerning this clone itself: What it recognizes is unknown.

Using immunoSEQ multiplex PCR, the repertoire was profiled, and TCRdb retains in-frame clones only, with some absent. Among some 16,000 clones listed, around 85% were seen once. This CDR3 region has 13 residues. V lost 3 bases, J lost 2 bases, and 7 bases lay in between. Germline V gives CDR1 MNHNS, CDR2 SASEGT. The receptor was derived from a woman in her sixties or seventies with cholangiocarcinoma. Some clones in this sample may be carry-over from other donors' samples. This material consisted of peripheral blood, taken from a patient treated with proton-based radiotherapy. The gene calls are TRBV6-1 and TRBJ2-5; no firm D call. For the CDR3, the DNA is TGTGCCAGCAGTGAGGTCAGGCAAGAGACCCAGTACTTC. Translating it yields CASSEVRQETQYF.